The 30 T cell receptor beta chains below come from one sample, sequenced in a study of T cells in Graves' hyperthyroidism and ophthalmopathy. TCR beta CDR3 sequences were amplified from RNA transcripts. The TCR CDR3 first-round RT-PCR relied on the HTBI primer set. TCRdb fed the multiplex PCR reads into MiXCR, producing one record per CDR3 protein. The table has hundreds of thousands of distinct CDR3 sequences, just under 45% seen once. Sequencing was done on a sample of peripheral blood or thyroid tissue (not recorded which). These TCRs come from an adult man with Graves' disease, either hyperthyroidism or ophthalmopathy (not recorded which).

The chain employs TRBV10-3 and TRBJ1-1; no reliable D call. The CDR3 runs 14 residues. Germline CDR1 is ENHRY and CDR2 is SYGVKD. The germline V and J ends were trimmed by 3 bases and 5 bases, with 13 bases remaining between them. The CDR3, as DNA: TGTGCCATCAGTGATTACAGCTCTCCTACTGAAGCTTTCTTT. Amino acid sequence: CAISDYSSPTEAFF.

This clonotype has only a few counts. J is TRBJ2-7 and V is TRBV7-9; no definite D call. Trimming cost V 1 base and J 5 bases, with 12 bases left between them. The germline CDR1 and CDR2 sequences are SEHNR and FQNEAQ (reference sequence). The CDR3 loop spans 14 amino acids. The CDR3: CASSLVKGFNEQYF. The CDR3 nucleotides are TGTGCCAGCAGCTTAGTTAAGGGTTTCAACGAGCAGTACTTC.

This clonotype was recorded at least ten times. This chain joins TRBV7-8 and TRBJ2-7; D gene ambiguous. Between the trimmed V and J ends, which lost 0 bases and 2 bases, there was a span of 5 bases. Germline V gene sequence: CDR1 SGHVS, CDR2 FQNEAQ. CDR3 length: 13 residues. CDR3 sequence (DNA): TGTGCCAGCAGCTTAGCCGAAACCTACGAGCAGTACTTC. Translating gives CASSLAETYEQYF.

V and J are TRBV9 and TRBJ1-2; no firm D call. V was cut by 4 bases and J by 4 bases, with 14 bases left in between. Looked up from germline, CDR1 is SGDLS and CDR2 is YYNGEE. CDR3 length equals 14 residues. CDR3: CASSPSGGPYGYTF. CDR3 sequence (DNA): TGTGCCAGCAGCCCCTCAGGCGGCCCCTATGGCTACACCTTC.

V is TRBV12-3 or TRBV12-4 and J is TRBJ1-2; no clear D gene. This CDR3 is 13 amino acids long. V was shortened by 0 bases and J by 7 bases, with 9 bases between the two germline ends. CDR3 DNA sequence: TGTGCCAGCAGTTTAGCGGGCTTTGTTGGCTACACCTTC. This encodes CASSLAGFVGYTF.

The rearrangement joins TRBV20-1 to TRBJ2-7; 10 nucleotides align to TRBD2. The CDR3 runs to 15 residues. The J segment lost 5 bases and the V segment lost 0 bases, leaving 7 bases of the junction unmatched. Germline V gives CDR1 DFQATT, CDR2 SNEGSKA (reference sequence). CDR3: CSARERSGGANEQYF. The CDR3 DNA sequence: TGCAGTGCTAGAGAACGGAGCGGGGGGGCCAACGAGCAGTACTTC.

This chain connects TRBV7-9 to TRBJ2-5; D may be TRBD2 (5 bases). The CDR3 is 15 residues long. CDR1 and CDR2 (germline): SEHNR, FQNEAQ (reference sequence). Trimming took 5 bases from V and 5 from J, leaving 18 bases between them. The CDR3 bases are TGTGCCAGCAGCAACCAGGCAATCCGGAGGGAGACCCAGTACTTC. It yields the protein CASSNQAIRRETQYF.

This sequence joins TRBV6-5 and TRBJ1-5, with D unresolved. V lost 4 bases to trimming and J lost 4 bases, with 11 bases between them. The length of the CDR3 is 14 residues. Germline lookup yields CDR1 MNHEY and CDR2 SVGAGI. In DNA form, the CDR3 reads TGTGCCAGCAGTTTCCATGGGCCGAATCAGCCCCAGCATTTT. This translates into CASSFHGPNQPQHF.

The chain has TRBV9 and TRBJ1-5; D not resolved. Germline values: CDR1 SGDLS, CDR2 YYNGEE. V dropped 4 bases and J dropped 0 bases, with 5 bases sitting between them. This CDR3 comprises 13 residues. CDR3 bases: TGTGCCAGCAGCCAGCGTAGCAATCAGCCCCAGCATTTT. Residues: CASSQRSNQPQHF.

J is TRBJ2-2 and V is TRBV14, with 9 bases lining up with TRBD1. Trimming took 2 bases from V and 6 from J; bases not matched to a gene: 7. CDR3 length equals 16 residues. In germline, CDR1 is SGHDN, CDR2 FVKESK. The CDR3 region has the DNA TGTGCCAGCAGCCAACGGCCGGGACAGGGTTCCGGGGAGCTGTTTTTT. Its protein is CASSQRPGQGSGELFF.

The genes are TRBV6-5 and TRBJ1-2, with D possibly matching TRBD1 (6 bases). The CDR3 has 17 residues. V gave up 2 bases and J gave up 0 bases, with 16 bases separating them. Germline V gene lookup returns CDR1 MNHEY and CDR2 SVGAGI. The CDR3 spells CASSYVGHLRANYGYTF. The CDR3 nucleotides read TGTGCCAGCAGTTACGTGGGACACCTACGAGCTAACTATGGCTACACCTTC.

This clonotype was found many times. CDR3 sequence: CSASKQEETQYF. For the CDR3, the DNA is TGCAGTGCTTCTAAACAGGAAGAGACCCAGTACTTC. The rearrangement joins TRBV20-1 to TRBJ2-5; a possible D gene is TRBD1 (5 bases). The V end lost 5 bases, the J end lost 3 bases, and 10 bases lay between the germline ends. Germline V lookup: CDR1 DFQATT, CDR2 SNEGSKA (reference sequence). The CDR3 is 12 residues long.

This clonotype has a handful of counts. This chain links TRBV12-3 or TRBV12-4 with TRBJ2-2, with D hard to call. CDR3 length: 13 residues. Deletions cut 3 bases from V and 5 bases from J, with 7 bases between. CDR3 residues: CASSLLATGELFF. The CDR3 DNA sequence: TGTGCCAGCAGTTTGTTGGCTACCGGGGAGCTGTTTTTT.

The rearrangement uses TRBV7-2 and TRBJ1-2; D remains ambiguous. CDR3 size: 17 residues. The germline V gene has CDR1 SGHTA and CDR2 FQGNSA. Trimming removed 2 bases from V and 0 bases from J, with 16 bases in between. CDR3 protein: CASSLSPGQVANYGYTF. The CDR3, as DNA: TGTGCCAGCAGCTTAAGCCCCGGGCAGGTCGCTAACTATGGCTACACCTTC.

With regard to this clonotype: This is likely a read error, given that the CDR3 carries no conserved phenylalanine or tryptophan at its end. The chain recombines TRBV15 with TRBJ1-1, with 8 bases aligning to TRBD1. The CDR3 consists of 18 residues. V shed 0 bases and J 1 base; nucleotides not matched to a gene: 10. Looked up from germline, CDR1 is LNHNV and CDR2 is YYDKDF (reference sequence). The CDR3 protein is CATSRDLAGGSRNTEAFL. CDR3 DNA sequence: TGTGCCACCAGCAGAGATCTTGCAGGGGGCTCAAGGAACACTGAAGCTTTCCTT.

This clonotype was found a few times. The chain recombines TRBV29-1 with TRBJ1-2, with unresolved D. Germline V gene sequence: CDR1 SQVTM, CDR2 ANQGSEA. The length of the CDR3 is 15 residues. Trimming stripped 1 base from V and 8 bases from J, with 20 bases between. DNA for the CDR3: TGCAGCGTTGAAGTTCCGGACGAGGCCCTGAGGGGCTACACCTTC. It translates to CSVEVPDEALRGYTF.

There are many counts of this clonotype. V and J are TRBV7-9 and TRBJ2-5, with D possibly being TRBD2 (5 bases). V was clipped by 5 bases and J by 5 bases, with 12 bases between them. CDR1 and CDR2 from the germline V gene are SEHNR and FQNEAQ (reference sequence). This CDR3 is built from 13 residues. The CDR3 nucleotides are TGTGCCAGCAGCCAACTAGTATCGGAGACCCAGTACTTC. This codes for CASSQLVSETQYF.

V usage is TRBV7-9 and J usage is TRBJ2-7; possible D gene TRBD2, 5 bases. CDR3 size: 15 residues. Trimming shortened V by 7 bases and J by 2 bases, and 18 bases separated the two germline ends. Germline V gene sequence: CDR1 SEHNR, CDR2 FQNEAQ (reference sequence). DNA for the CDR3: TGTGCCAGCACAGAACTGGGGAGTACCGCCTACGAGCAGTACTTC. As protein: CASTELGSTAYEQYF.

The chain has TRBV25-1 and TRBJ1-1; TRBD1 agrees at 7 bases. The junction had 4 bases not matched to a gene; V was cut back by 2 bases and J by 1 base. The germline V gene has CDR1 MGHDK and CDR2 SYGVNS. This CDR3 region has 15 residues. The CDR3 sequence is CASSEQGDTNTEAFF. DNA for the CDR3: TGTGCCAGCAGTGAACAGGGGGACACGAACACTGAAGCTTTCTTT.

The gene calls are TRBV10-3 and TRBJ2-5, with D perhaps matching TRBD1 (6 bases). Trimming stripped 5 bases from V and 3 bases from J, with 13 bases between. This CDR3 is built from 14 residues. Per germline, CDR1 ENHRY and CDR2 SYGVKD. CDR3: CAISNRDRKETQYF. The CDR3 DNA reads TGTGCCATCAGTAACAGGGATCGAAAAGAGACCCAGTACTTC.

This chain connects TRBV6-5 to TRBJ1-1, with 7 positions matching TRBD1. V was pared by 8 bases and J by 1 base, with 4 bases of the junction left unmatched. The germline V gene encodes CDR1 MNHEY and CDR2 SVGAGI. This CDR3 contains 13 residues. The DNA for the CDR3 is TGTGCCAGCGGCCGGGACAGGAACACTGAAGCTTTCTTT. This gives the protein CASGRDRNTEAFF.

Regarding this clonotype: Given a much more abundant clone one base away, this may be a read error. V usage is TRBV7-2 and J usage is TRBJ1-2; D possibly corresponds to TRBD1 (5 bases). The germline V gene has CDR1 SGHTA and CDR2 FQGNSA. This CDR3 has 13 residues. V was clipped by 3 bases and J by 8 bases, with 13 bases between them. The CDR3 nucleotides are TGTGCCAGCAGCTTCGGCAGGGCCAGGGGCTACACCTTC. Translation gives CASSFGRARGYTF. Combining the CDR3 with reference TRBV7-2 and TRBJ1-2 gives the whole variable domain GAGVSQSPSNKVTEKGKDVELRCDPISGHTALYWYRQSLGQGLEFLIYFQGNSAPDKSGLPSDRFSAERTGGSVSTLTIQRTQQEDSAVYLCASSFGRARGYTFGSGTRLTVV.

This clonotype was seen only a few times. The chain is built from TRBV12-3 or TRBV12-4 and TRBJ1-5; D gene ambiguous. The CDR3 totals 15 residues. V lost 3 bases, J lost 0 bases, and 9 bases lay in between. CDR3 in DNA: TGTGCCAGCAGTTTGGTGACTTCTAGCAATCAGCCCCAGCATTTT. Translated, it gives CASSLVTSSNQPQHF.

This clonotype was recorded at least ten times. This chain connects TRBV7-9 to TRBJ1-1; 8 bases match TRBD1. CDR3 length: 15 amino acids. V trimming: 4 bases; J trimming: 1 base; junction bases outside the gene matches: 5. Looked up from germline, CDR1 is SEHNR and CDR2 is FQNEAQ (reference sequence). CDR3 in amino acids: CASSSRTGRNTEAFF. The DNA of the CDR3 is TGTGCCAGCAGCTCGCGGACAGGGAGGAACACTGAAGCTTTCTTT.

The V and J genes are TRBV2 and TRBJ2-7; tentatively, D is TRBD1 (5 bases). CDR1 SNHLY and CDR2 FYNNEI come from the germline V gene. The CDR3 spans 14 residues. V lost 5 bases, J lost 2 bases, and 13 bases lay in between. The CDR3 sequence: CASSLGHRTYEQYF. The CDR3 region has the DNA TGTGCCAGCAGTTTAGGACATAGGACCTACGAGCAGTACTTC.

The chain links TRBV7-3 to TRBJ2-6, with TRBD2 matching over 8 bases. Trimming at V came to 5 bases and at J to 5 bases, leaving 2 bases not matched to a gene. CDR3 size: 14 residues. Looked up from germline, CDR1 is SGHTA and CDR2 is FQGTGA. CDR3 in DNA: TGTGCCAGCAGCATTAGCGGGAGGGCCAACGTCCTGACTTTC. This sequence encodes CASSISGRANVLTF.

The gene calls are TRBV10-2 and TRBJ1-2; 7 nucleotides line up with TRBD1. This CDR3 has 15 residues. V was clipped by 6 bases and J by 3 bases; unmatched bases: 10. The germline gives CDR1 WSHSY, CDR2 SAAADI. The CDR3 sequence: CASSLEPTGDYGYTF. For the CDR3, the DNA is TGCGCCAGCAGCTTGGAGCCTACAGGGGACTATGGCTACACCTTC.

This chain joins TRBV20-1 and TRBJ2-7; TRBD1 agrees at 10 bases. Germline lookup yields CDR1 DFQATT and CDR2 SNEGSKA (reference sequence). V dropped 6 bases and J dropped 4; count of bases not matched to a gene: 9. This CDR3 has 14 residues. The CDR3 sequence: CSAPDRGRSYEQYF. CDR3 coding DNA: TGCAGTGCGCCGGACAGGGGGAGGAGTTACGAGCAGTACTTC.

V gene TRBV14 combines with J gene TRBJ2-7; D is unclear. The CDR3 runs to 17 residues. V was cut by 2 bases and J by 0 bases, with 17 bases left in between. Germline assignment: CDR1 SGHDN and CDR2 FVKESK. DNA for the CDR3: TGTGCCAGCAGCCAAAATTTAAGAACAGCAACCTCCTACGAGCAGTACTTC. Residues: CASSQNLRTATSYEQYF.

Details on this clonotype: Just one base apart from a much larger clone, this may be a read error. CDR3 DNA: TGTGCCATCAGTTTAAACAGGGCCTATGGCTACACCTTC. Translated: CAISLNRAYGYTF. The chain joins TRBV6-1 to TRBJ1-2; weak D call: TRBD1 (6 bases). The CDR3 is made up of 13 amino acids. CDR1 is MNHNS, CDR2 SASEGT, per germline.